Shown below are 9 T cell receptor beta chains from a single sample sequenced in a study of blood T cell repertoires in COVID-19 (dated by TCRdb to 2020 to 2021). Library method: the immunoSEQ multiplex PCR assay. Drawn from immuneACCESS, this table holds only the in-frame rearrangements with V and J called that TCRdb kept. Clones are partly lost; checked studies trace under half to an unresolved V gene and leave the rest unexplained. The sample records 100,000 or so clones, 90% to 95% of which are singletons. 17% of the sample goes to the ten largest clones. The sequencing sample was made of peripheral blood. Receptors were obtained from a man in his fifties with acute or convalescent COVID-19.

The rearrangement uses TRBV29-1 and TRBJ1-5; tentative D call: TRBD1 (5 bases). The CDR3 is made up of 12 amino acids. CDR1 SQVTM and CDR2 ANQGSEA come from the germline V gene. Trimming removed 4 bases at V and 4 bases at J, with 8 bases between. This CDR3 reads CSVGQINQPQHF. As DNA, the CDR3 is TGCAGCGTTGGACAGATTAATCAGCCCCAGCATTTT.

The genes are TRBV28 and TRBJ1-2, with TRBD1 matching over 8 bases. CDR3 length: 13 amino acids. V was pared by 3 bases and J by 6 bases, with 3 bases of the junction left unmatched. Germline V lookup: CDR1 MDHEN, CDR2 SYDVKM. The CDR3 here is CASSLDRVNGYTF. CDR3 sequence (DNA): TGTGCCAGCAGTTTGGACAGGGTAAATGGCTACACCTTC.

The V gene is TRBV6-5, the J gene TRBJ2-1; 12 bases align to TRBD2. This CDR3 region has 15 residues. Unmatched junction bases numbered 5, after V lost 7 bases and J lost 4 bases. Germline V gene data show CDR1 as MNHEY and CDR2 as SVGAGI. The CDR3 coding sequence is TGTGCCAGCACTCGAACTAGCGGGGGGTACAATGAGCAGTTCTTC. This sequence encodes CASTRTSGGYNEQFF.

This chain connects TRBV7-2 to TRBJ1-6, with a tentative D call TRBD1 (6 bases). The CDR3 spans 19 residues. Trimming stripped 4 bases from V and 0 bases from J, with 19 bases between. The germline CDR1 and CDR2 sequences are SGHTA and FQGNSA. The CDR3 DNA reads TGTGCCAGCAGCTCCTACGGGGGGGCCCTGAGCTCCTATAATTCACCCCTCCACTTT. Its translation is CASSSYGGALSSYNSPLHF.

The chain links TRBV18 to TRBJ1-2, with 7 bases identical to TRBD1. The J segment lost 8 bases and the V segment lost 8 bases, leaving 14 bases of the junction unmatched. Per germline, CDR1 KGHSH and CDR2 LQKENI. This CDR3 comprises 14 residues. The DNA for the CDR3 is TGTGCCAGCCACCCCCCCTTCCAGGGGGAGGGCTACACCTTC. Amino acids: CASHPPFQGEGYTF.

The J gene is TRBJ1-1, the V gene TRBV2; TRBD1 is a possible D gene (5 bases). The germline V gene has CDR1 SNHLY and CDR2 FYNNEI. The CDR3 runs to 13 residues. The V end lost 7 bases, the J end lost 5 bases, and 14 bases lay between the germline ends. CDR3 region: CASTTIPGTEAFF. For the CDR3, the DNA is TGTGCCAGCACCACGATTCCAGGGACTGAAGCTTTCTTT.

This chain links TRBV29-1 with TRBJ1-5; TRBD1 is a possible D gene (6 bases). The CDR3 runs 14 residues. Germline V CDR1 and CDR2: SQVTM, ANQGSEA. V was pared by 6 bases and J by 2 bases, with 14 bases between. For the CDR3, the DNA is TGCAGCGTAATAGGGGGGGAGGGCAATCAGCCCCAGCATTTT. Translated, it gives CSVIGGEGNQPQHF.

The chain combines TRBV29-1 with TRBJ1-3, with D tentatively TRBD1 (6 bases). V lost 6 bases and J lost 0, with 9 bases in between. Germline V gene lookup returns CDR1 SQVTM and CDR2 ANQGSEA. This CDR3 region has 13 residues. CDR3 DNA sequence: TGCAGCGTCATGGACAGCTCTGGAAACACCATATATTTT. It translates to CSVMDSSGNTIYF.

The J gene is TRBJ2-1, the V gene TRBV6-5; the match to TRBD1 covers 8 bases. V gave up 6 bases and J gave up 8 bases; unmatched junction bases: 3. CDR1 MNHEY and CDR2 SVGAGI come from the germline V gene. The CDR3 sequence is 12 residues long. CDR3 sequence reads: CASRAGGYEQFF. Written as DNA, the CDR3 is TGTGCCAGCAGGGCAGGGGGCTATGAGCAGTTCTTC.